This TCR beta chain comes out of a study of yellow fever vaccine responses in identical twins. Overall study results and limits: Reportedly, the response of twins' T cells to the vaccine seemed partly convergent, partly personalized.

Of note for this clonotype: The target antigen is unknown.

Each CDR3 protein gets one entry after TCRdb re-called the RT-PCR reads with MiXCR. The sample records about 1,100 distinct CDR3 sequences, approximately 83% being singletons. The germline V gene has CDR1 PRHDT and CDR2 FYEKMQ (reference sequence). CDR3 length: 15 amino acids. With 7 bases removed from V and 5 bases from J, the gap between germline ends came to 17 bases. The sequencing here drew on T cells from blood (PBMCs), unsorted or a sorted subset (not recorded which), taken before or after yellow fever vaccination (not recorded which). J is TRBJ2-2 and V is TRBV13, with D possibly called TRBD1 or TRBD2 (6 bases each). The clonotype was recovered from a woman between 18 and 29 years old who received the yellow fever vaccine. The CDR3 region has the DNA TGTGCCAGCACCAGGGGACTTCGCGGAACCGGGGAGCTGTTTTTT. Translating it yields CASTRGLRGTGELFF.